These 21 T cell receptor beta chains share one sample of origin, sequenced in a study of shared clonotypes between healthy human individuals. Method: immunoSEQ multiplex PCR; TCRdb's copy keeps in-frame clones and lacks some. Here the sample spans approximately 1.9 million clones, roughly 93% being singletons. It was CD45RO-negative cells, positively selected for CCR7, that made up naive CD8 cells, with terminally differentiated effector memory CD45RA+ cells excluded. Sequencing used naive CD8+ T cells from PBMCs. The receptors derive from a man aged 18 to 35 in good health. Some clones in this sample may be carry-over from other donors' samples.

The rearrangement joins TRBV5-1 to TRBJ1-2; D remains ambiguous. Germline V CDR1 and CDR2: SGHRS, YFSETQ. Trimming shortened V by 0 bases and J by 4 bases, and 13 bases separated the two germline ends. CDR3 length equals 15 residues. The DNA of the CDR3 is TGCGCCAGCAGCTTGGCCAGTGCCCGGGCCTATGGCTACACCTTC. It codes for CASSLASARAYGYTF.

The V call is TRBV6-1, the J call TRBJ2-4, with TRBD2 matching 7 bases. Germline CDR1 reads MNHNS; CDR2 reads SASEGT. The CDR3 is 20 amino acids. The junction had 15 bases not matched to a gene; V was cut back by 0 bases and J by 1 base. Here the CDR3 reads CASSEARIFGRAAAKNIQYF. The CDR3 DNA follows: TGTGCCAGCAGTGAAGCGCGTATTTTTGGGAGGGCCGCGGCCAAAAACATTCAGTACTTC.

Here the CDR3 reads CASSIPKNSMNTEAFF. Here the CDR3 DNA reads TGTGCCAGCAGTATCCCAAAGAACAGCATGAACACTGAAGCTTTCTTT. V gene TRBV2 combines with J gene TRBJ1-1; D remains ambiguous. The germline V gene encodes CDR1 SNHLY and CDR2 FYNNEI. The CDR3 length is 16 residues. Between the trimmed V and J ends, which lost 5 bases and 0 bases, there was a span of 16 bases.

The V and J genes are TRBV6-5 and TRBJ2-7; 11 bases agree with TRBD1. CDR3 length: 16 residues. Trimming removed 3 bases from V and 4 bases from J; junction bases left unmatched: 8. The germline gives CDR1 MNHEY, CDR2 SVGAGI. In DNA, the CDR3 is TGTGCCAGCAGTTATTCGGGACAGGGGGGCGTGTACGAGCAGTACTTC. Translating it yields CASSYSGQGGVYEQYF.

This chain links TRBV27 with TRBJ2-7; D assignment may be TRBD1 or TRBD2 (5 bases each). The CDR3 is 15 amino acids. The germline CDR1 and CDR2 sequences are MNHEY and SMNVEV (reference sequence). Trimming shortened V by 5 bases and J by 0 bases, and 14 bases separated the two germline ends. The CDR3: CASSPQVGGSYEQYF. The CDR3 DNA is TGTGCCAGCAGTCCCCAAGTTGGGGGCTCCTACGAGCAGTACTTC.

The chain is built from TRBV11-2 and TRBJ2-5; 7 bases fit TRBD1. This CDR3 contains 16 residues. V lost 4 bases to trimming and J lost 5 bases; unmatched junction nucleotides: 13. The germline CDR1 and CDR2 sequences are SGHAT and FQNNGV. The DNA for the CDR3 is TGTGCCAGCAGCTCCCGACAGGGTCCATCATTCGAGACCCAGTACTTC. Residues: CASSSRQGPSFETQYF.

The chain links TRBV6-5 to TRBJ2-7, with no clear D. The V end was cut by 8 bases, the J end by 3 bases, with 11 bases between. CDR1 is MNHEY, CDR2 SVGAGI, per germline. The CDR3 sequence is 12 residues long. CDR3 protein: CASHRRFYEQYF. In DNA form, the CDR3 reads TGTGCCAGCCACCGGCGATTCTACGAGCAGTACTTC.

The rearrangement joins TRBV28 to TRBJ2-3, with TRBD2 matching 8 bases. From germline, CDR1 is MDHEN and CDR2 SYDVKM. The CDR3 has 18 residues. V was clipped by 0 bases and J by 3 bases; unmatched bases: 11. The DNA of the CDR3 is TGTGCCAGCAGTTTATGGCTAGCGGGTAGTCCCGATACAGATACGCAGTATTTT. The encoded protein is CASSLWLAGSPDTDTQYF. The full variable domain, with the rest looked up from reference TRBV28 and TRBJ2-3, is DVKVTQSSRYLVKRTGEKVFLECVQDMDHENMFWYRQDPGLGLRLIYFSYDVKMKEKGDIPEGYSVSREKKERFSLILESASTNQTSMYLCASSLWLAGSPDTDTQYFGPGTRLTVL.

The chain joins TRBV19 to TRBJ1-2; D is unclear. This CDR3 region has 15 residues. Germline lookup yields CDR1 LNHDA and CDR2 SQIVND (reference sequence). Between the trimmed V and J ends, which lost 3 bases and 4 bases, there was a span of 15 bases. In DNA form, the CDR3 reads TGTGCCAGTAGTATCCCTCCAGGAGACCCCTATGGCTACACCTTC. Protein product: CASSIPPGDPYGYTF. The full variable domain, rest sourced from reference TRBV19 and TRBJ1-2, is DGGITQSPKYLFRKEGQNVTLSCEQNLNHDAMYWYRQDPGQGLRLIYYSQIVNDFQKGDIAEGYSVSREKKESFPLTVTSAQKNPTAFYLCASSIPPGDPYGYTFGSGTRLTVV.

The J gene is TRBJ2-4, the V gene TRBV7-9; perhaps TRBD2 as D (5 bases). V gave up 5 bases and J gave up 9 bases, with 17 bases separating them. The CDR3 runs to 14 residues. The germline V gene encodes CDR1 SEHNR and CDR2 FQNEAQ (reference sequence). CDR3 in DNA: TGTGCCAGCAGCCCCTGGGCTGCTGGGAGCATTCAGTACTTC. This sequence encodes CASSPWAAGSIQYF.

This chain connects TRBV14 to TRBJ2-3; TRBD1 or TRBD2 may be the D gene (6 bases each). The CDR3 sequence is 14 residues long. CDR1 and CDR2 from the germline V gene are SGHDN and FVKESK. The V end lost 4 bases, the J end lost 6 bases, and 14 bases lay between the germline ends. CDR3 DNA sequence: TGTGCCAGCAGCCTCCAAGGGGGGCAGGATACGCAGTATTTT. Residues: CASSLQGGQDTQYF.

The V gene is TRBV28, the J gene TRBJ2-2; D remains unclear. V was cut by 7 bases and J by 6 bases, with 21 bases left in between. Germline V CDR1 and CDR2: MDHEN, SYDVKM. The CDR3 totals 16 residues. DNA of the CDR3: TGTGCCAGCACCCCAGTGGTGCGCTATAGGCCCGGGGAGCTGTTTTTT. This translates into CASTPVVRYRPGELFF.

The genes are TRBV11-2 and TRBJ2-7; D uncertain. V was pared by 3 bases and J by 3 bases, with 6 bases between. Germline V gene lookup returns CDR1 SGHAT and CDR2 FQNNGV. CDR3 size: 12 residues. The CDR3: CASSFHFYEQYF. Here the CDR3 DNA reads TGTGCCAGCAGCTTTCATTTCTACGAGCAGTACTTC.

This chain's CDR3 is CASSLRVLQGAYYEQYF. For the CDR3, the DNA is TGTGCCAGCAGTCTACGAGTTCTACAGGGGGCTTACTACGAGCAGTACTTC. The J gene is TRBJ2-7, the V gene TRBV27; 9 nucleotides match TRBD1. The trim removed 5 bases at V and 3 bases at J, leaving 14 bases unmatched. This CDR3 has 17 residues. The V gene's germline CDR1 is MNHEY and CDR2 SMNVEV (reference sequence).

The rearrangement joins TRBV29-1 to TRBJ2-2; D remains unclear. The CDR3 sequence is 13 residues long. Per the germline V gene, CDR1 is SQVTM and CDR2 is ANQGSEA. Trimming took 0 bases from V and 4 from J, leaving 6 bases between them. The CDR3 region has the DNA TGCAGCGTTGAAGACCGCCTCACCGGGGAGCTGTTTTTT. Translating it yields CSVEDRLTGELFF.

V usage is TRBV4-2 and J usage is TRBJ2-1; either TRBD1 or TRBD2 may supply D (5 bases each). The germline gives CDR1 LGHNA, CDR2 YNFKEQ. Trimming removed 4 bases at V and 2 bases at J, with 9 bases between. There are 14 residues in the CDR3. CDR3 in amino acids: CASSPRDPYNEQFF. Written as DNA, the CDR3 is TGTGCCAGCAGCCCACGGGACCCCTACAATGAGCAGTTCTTC.

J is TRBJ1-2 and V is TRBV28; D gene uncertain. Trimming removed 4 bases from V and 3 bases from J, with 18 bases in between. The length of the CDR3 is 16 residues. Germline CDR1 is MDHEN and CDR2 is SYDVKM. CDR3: CASSSSRGQIYYGYTF. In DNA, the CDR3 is TGTGCCAGCAGTTCTTCCCGGGGTCAGATCTACTATGGCTACACCTTC.

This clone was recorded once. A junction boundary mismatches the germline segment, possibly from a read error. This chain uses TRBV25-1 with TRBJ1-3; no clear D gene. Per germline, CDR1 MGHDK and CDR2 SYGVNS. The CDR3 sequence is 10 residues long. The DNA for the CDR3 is TGTGCCAACAGTGCAGACACCATATATTTT. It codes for CANSADTIYF.

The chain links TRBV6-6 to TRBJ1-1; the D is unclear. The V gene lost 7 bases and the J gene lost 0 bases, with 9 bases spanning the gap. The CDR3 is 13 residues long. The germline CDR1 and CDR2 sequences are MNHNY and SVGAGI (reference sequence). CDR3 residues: CASTLVVNTEAFF. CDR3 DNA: TGTGCCAGCACGCTAGTAGTGAACACTGAAGCTTTCTTT.

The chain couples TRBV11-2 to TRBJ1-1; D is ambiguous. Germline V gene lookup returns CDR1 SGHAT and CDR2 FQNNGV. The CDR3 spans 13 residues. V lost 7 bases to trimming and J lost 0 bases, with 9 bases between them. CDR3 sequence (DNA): TGTGCCAGCATGGCAGCTGTGAACACTGAAGCTTTCTTT. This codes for CASMAAVNTEAFF. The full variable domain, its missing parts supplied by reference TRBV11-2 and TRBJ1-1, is EAGVAQSPRYKIIEKRQSVAFWCNPISGHATLYWYQQILGQGPKLLIQFQNNGVVDDSQLPKDRFSAERLKGVDSTLKIQPAKLEDSAVYLCASMAAVNTEAFFGQGTRLTVV.

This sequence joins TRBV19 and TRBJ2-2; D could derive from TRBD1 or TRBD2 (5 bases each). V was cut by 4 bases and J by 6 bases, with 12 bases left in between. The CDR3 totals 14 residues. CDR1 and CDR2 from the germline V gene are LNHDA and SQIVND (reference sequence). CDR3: CASSTGMGAGELFF. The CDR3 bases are TGTGCCAGTAGTACAGGGATGGGGGCCGGGGAGCTGTTTTTT.